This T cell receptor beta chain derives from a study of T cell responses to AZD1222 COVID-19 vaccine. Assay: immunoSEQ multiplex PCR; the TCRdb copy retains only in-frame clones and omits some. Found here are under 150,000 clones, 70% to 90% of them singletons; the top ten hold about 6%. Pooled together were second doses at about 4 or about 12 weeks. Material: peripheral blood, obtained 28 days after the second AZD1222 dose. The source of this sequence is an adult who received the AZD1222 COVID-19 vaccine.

CDR3 residues: CASSRSQETQYF. CDR3 in DNA: TGCGCCAGCAGCCGCTCACAAGAGACCCAGTACTTC. The rearrangement joins TRBV5-1 to TRBJ2-5; D not certain. In germline, CDR1 is SGHRS, CDR2 YFSETQ. The CDR3 covers 12 residues. Trimming stripped 4 bases from V and 2 bases from J, with 6 bases between. The full variable domain, with the rest looked up from reference TRBV5-1 and TRBJ2-5, is KAGVTQTPRYLIKTRGQQVTLSCSPISGHRSVSWYQQTPGQGLQFLFEYFSETQRNKGNFPGRFSGRQFSNSRSEMNVSTLELGDSALYLCASSRSQETQYFGPGTRLLVL.